This entry lists 8 T cell receptor beta chains sequenced from one sample in a study of regulatory T cells in long-lasting Graves disease. In building TCR beta libraries, iRepertoire HTBI primers were used together with Arm-PCR of CDR3 regions. TCRdb redid the calling of the multiplex PCR reads with MiXCR, one entry per CDR3 protein. The sample includes more than 450,000 distinct CDR3 sequences, roughly 16% of them seen just once. Time point indicated: newly diagnosed GD, antithyroid drugs for less than 3 months. PBMCs were the source of the RNA used for TCR sequencing. The same data also went into a second study, on T cells in Graves' hyperthyroidism and ophthalmopathy.

This material consisted of peripheral blood mononuclear cells (PBMCs), taken at new diagnosis, from a patient treated with antithyroid drugs. The receptors shown here come from a man aged 40-49 years with Graves disease.

Comments on this clonotype: This may stem from a read error, because a much larger clone lies one nucleotide away. The chain employs TRBV11-2 and TRBJ2-7; 9 bases agree with TRBD2. V lost 1 base and J lost 3; bases outside the gene matches: 10. The CDR3 is made up of 17 amino acids. The germline V gene encodes CDR1 SGHAT and CDR2 FQNNGV. The chain's CDR3 is CASSLGLAGPEGYEQYF. The CDR3 DNA sequence: TGTGCCAGCAGCTTAGGGCTAGCGGGGCCTGAGGGCTACGAGCAGTACTTC. The full variable domain, its missing parts supplied by reference TRBV11-2 and TRBJ2-7, is EAGVAQSPRYKIIEKRQSVAFWCNPISGHATLYWYQQILGQGPKLLIQFQNNGVVDDSQLPKDRFSAERLKGVDSTLKIQPAKLEDSAVYLCASSLGLAGPEGYEQYFGPGTRLTVT.

The sample holds a few counts of this clonotype. V usage is TRBV30 and J usage is TRBJ2-7; D might be TRBD1 (5 bases). Trimming cost V 1 base and J 0 bases, with 10 bases left between them. The CDR3 covers 14 residues. Germline V gene sequence: CDR1 GTSNPN, CDR2 SVGIG (reference sequence). CDR3 sequence (DNA): TGTGCCTGGAGTGCAGGGCTCGCCTCCTACGAGCAGTACTTC. Its protein is CAWSAGLASYEQYF.

To note about this clonotype: This is likely a read error, given that the CDR3 carries no conserved phenylalanine or tryptophan at its end. The chain carries TRBV12-3 or TRBV12-4 and TRBJ2-7; D gene uncertain. V shed 4 bases and J shed 3 bases, with 4 bases lying between them. The CDR3 runs to 11 residues. The CDR3 sequence is CASSYGYEQYS. Here the CDR3 DNA reads TGTGCCAGCAGTTACGGCTACGAGCAGTACTCC.

This clonotype was counted at least ten times. The chain employs TRBV5-1 and TRBJ2-7, with D tentatively TRBD1 or TRBD2 (5 bases each). This CDR3 has 13 amino acids. CDR1 SGHRS and CDR2 YFSETQ come from the germline V gene. Trimming cost V 0 bases and J 4 bases, with 8 bases left between them. CDR3 sequence: CASSLAEGYEQYF. CDR3 DNA: TGCGCCAGCAGCTTGGCCGAGGGGTACGAGCAGTACTTC.

The sample holds a few counts of this clonotype. V and J are TRBV30 and TRBJ1-3; 9 positions match TRBD1. CDR1 is GTSNPN and CDR2 is SVGIG in the germline V gene (reference sequence). There are 13 residues in the CDR3. Trimming cost V 8 bases and J 3 bases; bases outside gene matches: 5. The CDR3 region has the DNA TGTGCCGGAACAGGGGGCCGTGGAAACACCATATATTTT. Its translation is CAGTGGRGNTIYF. The complete variable domain, with remaining parts taken from reference TRBV30 and TRBJ1-3, reads SQTIHQWPATLVQPVGSPLSLECTVEGTSNPNLYWYRQAAGRGLQLLFYSVGIGQISSEVPQNLSASRPQDRQFILSSKKLLLSDSGFYLCAGTGGRGNTIYFGEGSWLTVV.

This clonotype appeared a few times. The chain links TRBV6-4 to TRBJ1-5, with a weak D call TRBD1 (6 bases). The CDR3 has 15 residues. Germline V gene lookup returns CDR1 MRHNA and CDR2 SNTAGT. V gave up 4 bases and J gave up 2 bases, with 12 bases separating them. As DNA, the CDR3 is TGTGCCAGCAGTGCCAACCCAGGGGGCAATCAGCCCCAGCATTTT. Amino acid sequence: CASSANPGGNQPQHF.

This clonotype was detected many times. The genes are TRBV2 and TRBJ1-1; TRBD1 might be the D (5 bases). CDR1 is SNHLY, CDR2 FYNNEI, per germline. CDR3 length equals 12 residues. Trimming pared 10 bases from V and 2 bases from J, leaving 11 bases between. CDR3 coding DNA: TGTGCCACTGGCGGGGGTAACACTGAAGCTTTCTTT. Translated, it gives CATGGGNTEAFF. The complete variable domain, with remaining parts taken from reference TRBV2 and TRBJ1-1, reads EPEVTQTPSHQVTQMGQEVILRCVPISNHLYFYWYRQILGQKVEFLVSFYNNEISEKSEIFDDQFSVERPDGSNFTLKIRSTKLEDSAMYFCATGGGNTEAFFGQGTRLTVV.

In this sample, this clonotype turned up many times. The chain is built from TRBV20-1 and TRBJ2-1, with D tentatively TRBD1 (6 bases). V was shortened by 2 bases and J by 0 bases, with 14 bases between the two germline ends. The V gene's germline CDR1 is DFQATT and CDR2 SNEGSKA (reference sequence). The length of the CDR3 is 16 residues. CDR3 bases: TGCAGTGCTAGAAATTCAGGGGCAAGCTCCTACAATGAGCAGTTCTTC. Residues: CSARNSGASSYNEQFF.